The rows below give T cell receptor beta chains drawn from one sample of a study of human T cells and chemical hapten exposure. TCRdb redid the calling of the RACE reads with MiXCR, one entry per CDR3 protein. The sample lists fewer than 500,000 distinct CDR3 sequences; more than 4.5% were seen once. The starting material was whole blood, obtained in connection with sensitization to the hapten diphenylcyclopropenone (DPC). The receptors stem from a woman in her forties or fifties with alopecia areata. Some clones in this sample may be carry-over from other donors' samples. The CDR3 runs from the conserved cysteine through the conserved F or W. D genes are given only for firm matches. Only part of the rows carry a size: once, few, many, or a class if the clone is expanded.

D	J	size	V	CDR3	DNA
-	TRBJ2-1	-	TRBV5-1	CASSLDGTVYNEQFF	TGCGCCAGCAGCTTGGATGGGACGGTCTACAATGAGCAGTTCTTC
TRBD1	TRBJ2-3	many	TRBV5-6	CASSWGQGMDTQYF	TGTGCCAGCAGCTGGGGACAGGGTATGGATACGCAGTATTTT
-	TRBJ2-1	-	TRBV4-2	CASSQDRTVAAYNEQFF	TGTGCCAGCAGCCAAGACAGGACAGTAGCAGCCTACAATGAGCAGTTCTTC
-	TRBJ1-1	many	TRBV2	CASSAGPGRVTEAFF	TGTGCCAGCAGTGCGGGACCCGGGCGGGTCACTGAAGCTTTCTTT
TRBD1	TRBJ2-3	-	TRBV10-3	CAISPGQGTDTQYF	TGTGCCATCAGTCCGGGACAGGGCACAGATACGCAGTATTTT
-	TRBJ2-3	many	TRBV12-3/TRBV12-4	CASRGEDTQYF	TGTGCCAGCAGAGGCGAAGATACGCAGTATTTT
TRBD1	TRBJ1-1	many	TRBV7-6	CASSFDRGNAEAFF	TGTGCCAGCAGCTTCGACAGGGGGAACGCTGAAGCTTTCTTT
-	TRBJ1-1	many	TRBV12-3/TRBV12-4	CASSPINTEAFF	TGTGCCAGCAGCCCCATTAACACTGAAGCTTTCTTT
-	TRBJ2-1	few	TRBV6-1	CASRRDTDNEQFF	TGTGCCAGCAGAAGAGACACGGACAATGAGCAGTTCTTC
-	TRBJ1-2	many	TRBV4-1	CASRTGAGYGYTF	TGCGCCAGCAGGACGGGCGCGGGCTATGGCTACACCTTC
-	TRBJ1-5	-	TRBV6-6	CASRGGSAPQHF	TGTGCCAGCCGTGGGGGCAGCGCGCCCCAGCATTTT
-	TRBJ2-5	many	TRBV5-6	CASSLRSKETQYF	TGTGCCAGCAGCTTGCGGTCTAAAGAGACCCAGTACTTC
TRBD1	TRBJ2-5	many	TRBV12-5	CASARGPETQYF	TGTGCTAGTGCCAGGGGGCCGGAGACCCAGTACTTC
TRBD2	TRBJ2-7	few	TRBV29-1	CSAGREAYEQYF	TGCAGCGCAGGGAGGGAAGCCTACGAGCAGTACTTC
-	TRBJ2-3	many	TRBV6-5	CASSYFAGGTDTQYF	TGTGCCAGCAGTTACTTTGCGGGCGGCACAGATACGCAGTATTTT
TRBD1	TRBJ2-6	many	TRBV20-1	CSARRGTGFGANVLTF	TGCAGTGCTAGGAGGGGGACAGGGTTTGGGGCCAACGTCCTGACTTTC
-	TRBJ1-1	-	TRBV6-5	CATLGVNTEAFF	TGTGCCACCTTGGGGGTGAACACTGAAGCTTTCTTT
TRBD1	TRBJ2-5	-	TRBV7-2	CASSRKGGAWETQYF	TGTGCCAGCAGCCGAAAAGGGGGCGCCTGGGAGACCCAGTACTTC
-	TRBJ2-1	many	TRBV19	CASRRSSYNEQFF	TGTGCCAGTAGACGGAGCTCCTACAATGAGCAGTTCTTC
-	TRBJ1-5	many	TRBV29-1	CSAEVGGGQPQHF	TGCAGCGCCGAGGTGGGGGGCGGGCAGCCCCAGCATTTT
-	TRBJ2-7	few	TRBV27	CASSTRESSYEQYF	TGTGCCAGTTCTACCCGGGAGAGCTCCTACGAGCAGTACTTC
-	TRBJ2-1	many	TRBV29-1	CSVSFPSNEQFF	TGCAGCGTATCCTTCCCCAGCAATGAGCAGTTCTTC
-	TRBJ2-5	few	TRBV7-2	CASRSLGGVRGQETQYF	TGTGCCAGCAGATCTCTCGGCGGGGTGCGGGGACAAGAGACCCAGTACTTC
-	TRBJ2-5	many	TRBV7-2	CASSSIGQGRSSVQETQYF	TGTGCCAGCAGCTCCATAGGGCAGGGCCGCTCATCCGTCCAAGAGACCCAGTACTTC
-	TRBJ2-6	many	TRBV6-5	CASSYVPSGANVLTF	TGTGCCAGCAGTTACGTCCCCTCTGGGGCCAACGTCCTGACTTTC
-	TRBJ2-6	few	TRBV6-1	CASSASGTRSSGANVLTF	TGTGCCAGCAGTGCCTCCGGGACGAGAAGCTCTGGGGCCAACGTCCTGACTTTC
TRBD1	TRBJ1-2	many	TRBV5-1	CASSLLGQSNYGYTF	TGCGCCAGCAGCTTGTTGGGACAGTCTAACTATGGCTACACCTTC
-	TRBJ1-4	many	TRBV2	CASSEQGGEKLFF	TGTGCCAGCAGTGAGCAGGGAGGAGAAAAACTGTTTTTT
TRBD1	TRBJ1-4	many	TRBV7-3	CASSSGQSSEKLFF	TGTGCCAGCAGCTCGGGACAGTCTAGTGAAAAACTGTTTTTT
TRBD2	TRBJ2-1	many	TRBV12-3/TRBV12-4	CASNLRTSGGDRPRMEQFF	TGTGCCAGCAACCTAAGGACTAGCGGGGGCGATCGGCCCCGAATGGAGCAGTTCTTC
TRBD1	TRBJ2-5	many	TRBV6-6	CASSYPGGETQYF	TGTGCCAGCAGTTATCCAGGGGGAGAGACCCAGTACTTC
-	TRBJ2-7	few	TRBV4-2	CASSQGWADEQYF	TGTGCCAGCAGCCAAGGGTGGGCCGACGAGCAGTACTTC
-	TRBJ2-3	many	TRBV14	CASSQDLQAFTDTQYF	TGTGCCAGCAGCCAAGATCTGCAAGCGTTCACAGATACGCAGTATTTT
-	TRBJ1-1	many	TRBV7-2	CASSLVQGRYTEAFF	TGTGCCAGCAGCTTAGTCCAGGGGAGGTACACTGAAGCTTTCTTT
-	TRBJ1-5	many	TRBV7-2	CASSFGGYEPQHF	TGTGCCAGCAGCTTCGGGGGGTACGAGCCCCAGCATTTT
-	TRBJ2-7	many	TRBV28	CASRNQGYYEQYF	TGTGCCAGCAGGAATCAGGGGTACTACGAGCAGTACTTC
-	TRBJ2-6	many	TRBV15	CATSRAPGDGANVLTF	TGTGCCACCAGCAGAGCCCCAGGAGATGGGGCCAACGTCCTGACTTTC
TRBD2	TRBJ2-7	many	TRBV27	CASSLGNSGSGSYEQYF	TGTGCCAGCAGTTTAGGTAATAGCGGGAGTGGTTCCTACGAGCAGTACTTC
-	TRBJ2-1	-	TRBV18	CASSPLGDYNEQFF	TGTGCCAGCTCACCCCTCGGGGATTACAATGAGCAGTTCTTC
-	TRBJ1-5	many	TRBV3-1	CASSQGGFSNQPQHF	TGTGCCAGCAGCCAGGGAGGTTTTAGCAATCAGCCCCAGCATTTT
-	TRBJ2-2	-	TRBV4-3	CASSQEASTGELFF	TGCGCCAGCAGCCAAGAAGCTAGCACCGGGGAGCTGTTTTTT
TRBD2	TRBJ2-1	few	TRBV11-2	CASSSKLAGEGNEQFF	TGTGCCAGCAGCTCGAAACTAGCGGGAGAGGGCAATGAGCAGTTCTTC
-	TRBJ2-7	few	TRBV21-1	CASSKDRRLSSYEQYF	TGTGCCAGCAGCAAAGATAGGAGGCTTAGCTCCTACGAGCAGTACTTC
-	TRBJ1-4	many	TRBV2	CASSEPQGATNEKLFF	TGTGCCAGCAGTGAACCCCAGGGCGCAACTAATGAAAAACTGTTTTTT
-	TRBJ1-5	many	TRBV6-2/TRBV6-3	CASSYSSYTQPQHF	TGTGCCAGCAGTTACTCAAGCTACACTCAGCCCCAGCATTTT
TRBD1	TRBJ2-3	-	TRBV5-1	CASSLANRGTGTQYF	TGCGCCAGCAGCTTGGCCAATCGAGGGACAGGGACGCAGTATTTT
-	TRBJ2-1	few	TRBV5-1	CASSHEEGNPYNEQFF	TGCGCCAGCAGCCACGAGGAGGGTAACCCCTACAATGAGCAGTTCTTC
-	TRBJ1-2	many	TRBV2	CASSEDPGGDYGYTF	TGTGCCAGCAGTGAGGACCCAGGCGGGGACTATGGCTACACCTTC
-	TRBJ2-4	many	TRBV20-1	CSAETGGAKNIQYF	TGCAGTGCTGAGACCGGCGGGGCCAAAAACATTCAGTACTTC
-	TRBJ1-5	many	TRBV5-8	CASSLAGRQQPQHF	TGTGCCAGCAGCTTGGCGGGGCGGCAGCAGCCCCAGCATTTT
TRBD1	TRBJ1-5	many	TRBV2	CASSQGGRNQPQHF	TGTGCCAGCAGCCAGGGGGGTCGCAATCAGCCCCAGCATTTT
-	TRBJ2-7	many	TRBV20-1	CSARAVGSYEQYF	TGCAGTGCTAGAGCAGTGGGCAGTTACGAGCAGTACTTC
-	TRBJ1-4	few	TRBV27	CASSLGGGGKLFF	TGTGCCAGCAGTTTGGGCGGCGGGGGAAAACTGTTTTTT
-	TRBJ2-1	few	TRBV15	CATSRDRYNEQFF	TGTGCCACCAGCAGAGACAGATACAATGAGCAGTTCTTC